The T cell receptor (beta chain) under discussion was sequenced for a study of tumor and adjacent non-tumor tissue in lung cancer. Study-wide background: On average, productive TCRbeta reads reached about 4.17 million per sample.

The CDR3 has 15 amino acids. With V trimmed by 6 bases and J by 5 bases, 9 bases remained unmatched. The library came from three nested PCR rounds adapted from ARM-PCR protocols. One entry per CDR3 protein, called by TCRdb with MiXCR from the multiplex PCR reads. The table records around 120,000 distinct CDR3 sequences, 55% to 75% of them present only once. RNA was extracted from bulk tissue without any cell sorting. The TCR sequence derives from a man aged 25 to 40 with non-small cell lung cancer. Material: lung tumor tissue. The chain employs TRBV12-3 or TRBV12-4 and TRBJ2-1; 8 nucleotides agree with TRBD2. CDR3 sequence (DNA): TGTGCCAGCAGACCACGGACTAGCAGTCACAATGAGCAGTTCTTC. This translates into CASRPRTSSHNEQFF.